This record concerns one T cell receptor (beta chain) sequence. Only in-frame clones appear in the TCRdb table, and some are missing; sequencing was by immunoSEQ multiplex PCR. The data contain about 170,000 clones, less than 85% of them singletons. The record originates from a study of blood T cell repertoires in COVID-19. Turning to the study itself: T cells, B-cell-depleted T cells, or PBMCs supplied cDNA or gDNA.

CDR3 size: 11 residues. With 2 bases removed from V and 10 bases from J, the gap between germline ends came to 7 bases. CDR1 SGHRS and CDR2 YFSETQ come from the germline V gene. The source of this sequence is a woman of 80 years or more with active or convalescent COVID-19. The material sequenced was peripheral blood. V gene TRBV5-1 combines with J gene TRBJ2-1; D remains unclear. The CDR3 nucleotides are TGCGCCAGCAGCTTTAGTAGCGAGCAGTTCTTC. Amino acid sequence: CASSFSSEQFF.